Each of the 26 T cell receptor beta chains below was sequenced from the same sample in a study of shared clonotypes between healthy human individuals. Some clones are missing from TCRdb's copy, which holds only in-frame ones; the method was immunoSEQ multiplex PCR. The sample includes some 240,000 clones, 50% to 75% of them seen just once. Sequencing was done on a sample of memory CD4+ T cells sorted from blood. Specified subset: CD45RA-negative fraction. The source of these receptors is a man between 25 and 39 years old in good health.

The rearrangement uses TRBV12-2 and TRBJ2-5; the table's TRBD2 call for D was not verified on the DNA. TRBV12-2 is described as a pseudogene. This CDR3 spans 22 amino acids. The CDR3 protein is CASRLIPVAGGPATALQETQYF. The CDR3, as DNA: TGTGCAAGTCGCTTAATCCCCGTCGCGGGAGGGCCCGCGACGGCTTTACAAGAGACCCAGTACTTC.

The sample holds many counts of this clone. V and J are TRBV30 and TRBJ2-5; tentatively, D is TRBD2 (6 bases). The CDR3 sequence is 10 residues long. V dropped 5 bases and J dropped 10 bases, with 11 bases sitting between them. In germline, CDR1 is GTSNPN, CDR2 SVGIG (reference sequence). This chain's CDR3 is CAWGEGGQYF. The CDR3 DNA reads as TGTGCCTGGGGCGAGGGAGGCCAGTACTTC.

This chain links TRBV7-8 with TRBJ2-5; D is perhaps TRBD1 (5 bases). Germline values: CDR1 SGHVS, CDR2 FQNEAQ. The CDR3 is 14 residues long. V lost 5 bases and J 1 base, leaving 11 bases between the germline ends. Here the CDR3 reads CASSLRQIQETQYF. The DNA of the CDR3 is TGTGCCAGCAGCCTACGACAGATCCAAGAGACCCAGTACTTC.

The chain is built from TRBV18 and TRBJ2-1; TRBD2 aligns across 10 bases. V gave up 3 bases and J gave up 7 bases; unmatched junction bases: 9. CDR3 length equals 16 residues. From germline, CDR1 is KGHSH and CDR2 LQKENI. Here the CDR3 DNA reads TGTGCCAGCTCACCCCAGCTAGCGGGAGCAGGTAATGAGCAGTTCTTC. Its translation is CASSPQLAGAGNEQFF.

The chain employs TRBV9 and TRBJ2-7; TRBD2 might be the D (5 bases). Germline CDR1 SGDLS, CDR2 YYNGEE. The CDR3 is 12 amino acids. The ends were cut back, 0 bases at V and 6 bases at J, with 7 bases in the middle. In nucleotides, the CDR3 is TGTGCCAGCAGCGTAGAAGGAGGCGAGCAGTACTTC. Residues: CASSVEGGEQYF. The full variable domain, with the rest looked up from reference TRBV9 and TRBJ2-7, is DSGVTQTPKHLITATGQRVTLRCSPRSGDLSVYWYQQSLDQGLQFLIQYYNGEERAKGNILERFSAQQFPDLHSELNLSSLELGDSALYFCASSVEGGEQYFGPGTRLTVT.

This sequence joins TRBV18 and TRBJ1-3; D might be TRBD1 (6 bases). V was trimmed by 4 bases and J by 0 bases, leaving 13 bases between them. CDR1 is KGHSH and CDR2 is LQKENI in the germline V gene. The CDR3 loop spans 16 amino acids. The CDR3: CASSRAGDTSGNTIYF. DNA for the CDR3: TGTGCCAGCTCACGCGCAGGGGATACCTCTGGAAACACCATATATTTT.

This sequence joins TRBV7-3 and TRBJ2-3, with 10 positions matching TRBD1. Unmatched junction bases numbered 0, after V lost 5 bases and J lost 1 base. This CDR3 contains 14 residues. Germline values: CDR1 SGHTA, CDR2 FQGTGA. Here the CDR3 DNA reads TGTGCCAGCAGCGGGACAGGGGGCACAGATACGCAGTATTTT. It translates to CASSGTGGTDTQYF.

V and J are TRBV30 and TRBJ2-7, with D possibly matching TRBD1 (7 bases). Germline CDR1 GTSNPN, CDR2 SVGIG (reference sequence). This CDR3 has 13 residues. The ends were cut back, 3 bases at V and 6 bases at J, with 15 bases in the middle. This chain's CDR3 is CAWSAFQGGEQYF. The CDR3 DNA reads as TGTGCCTGGAGCGCCTTCCAGGGGGGCGAGCAGTACTTC.

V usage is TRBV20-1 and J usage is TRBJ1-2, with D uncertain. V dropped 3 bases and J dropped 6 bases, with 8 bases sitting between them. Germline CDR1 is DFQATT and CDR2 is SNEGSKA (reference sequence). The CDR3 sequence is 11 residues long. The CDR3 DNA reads TGCAGTGCTAGGGTAGGGAATGGCTACACCTTC. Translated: CSARVGNGYTF.

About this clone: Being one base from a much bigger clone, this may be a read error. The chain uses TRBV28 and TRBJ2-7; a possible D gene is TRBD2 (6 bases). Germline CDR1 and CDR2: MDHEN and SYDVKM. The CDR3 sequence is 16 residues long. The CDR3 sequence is CANSLRAGSAPREQYF. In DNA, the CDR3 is TGTGCCAACAGTTTAAGGGCGGGATCGGCCCCTAGAGAGCAGTACTTC.

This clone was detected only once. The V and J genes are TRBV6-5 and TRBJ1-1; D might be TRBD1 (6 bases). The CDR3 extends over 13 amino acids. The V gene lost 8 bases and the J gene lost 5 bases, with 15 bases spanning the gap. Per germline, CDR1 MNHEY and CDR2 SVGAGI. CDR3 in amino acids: CASAGGAWTEAFF. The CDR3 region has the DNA TGTGCCAGCGCCGGGGGGGCTTGGACTGAAGCTTTCTTT.

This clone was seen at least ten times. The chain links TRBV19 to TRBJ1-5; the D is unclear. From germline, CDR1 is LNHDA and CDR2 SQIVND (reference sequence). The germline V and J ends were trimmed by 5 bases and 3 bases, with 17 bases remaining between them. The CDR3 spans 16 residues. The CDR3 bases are TGTGCCAGTAGTCCCCGCAACAGAAACTACAATCAGCCCCAGCATTTT. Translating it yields CASSPRNRNYNQPQHF. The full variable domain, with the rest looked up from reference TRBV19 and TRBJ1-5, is DGGITQSPKYLFRKEGQNVTLSCEQNLNHDAMYWYRQDPGQGLRLIYYSQIVNDFQKGDIAEGYSVSREKKESFPLTVTSAQKNPTAFYLCASSPRNRNYNQPQHFGDGTRLSIL.

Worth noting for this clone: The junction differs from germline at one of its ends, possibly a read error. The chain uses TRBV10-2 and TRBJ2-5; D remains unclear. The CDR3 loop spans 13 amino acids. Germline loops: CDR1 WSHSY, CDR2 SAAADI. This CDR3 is CASSPRRGEAQYF. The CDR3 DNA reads TGCGCCAGCAGTCCACGGAGAGGAGAGGCCCAGTACTTC.

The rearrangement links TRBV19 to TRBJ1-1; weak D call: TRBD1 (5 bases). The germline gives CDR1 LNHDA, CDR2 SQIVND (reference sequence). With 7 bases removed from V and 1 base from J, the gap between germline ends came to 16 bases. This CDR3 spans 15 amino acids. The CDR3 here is CASIGRAYGNTEAFF. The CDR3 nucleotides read TGTGCCAGTATCGGCAGGGCGTATGGGAACACTGAAGCTTTCTTT.

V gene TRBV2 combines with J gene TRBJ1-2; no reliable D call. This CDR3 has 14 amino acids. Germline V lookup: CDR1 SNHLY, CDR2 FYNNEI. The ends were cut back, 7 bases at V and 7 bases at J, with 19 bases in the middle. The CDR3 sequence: CASKVREQASGYTF. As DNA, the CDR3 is TGTGCCAGCAAGGTCCGCGAGCAGGCATCTGGCTACACCTTC.

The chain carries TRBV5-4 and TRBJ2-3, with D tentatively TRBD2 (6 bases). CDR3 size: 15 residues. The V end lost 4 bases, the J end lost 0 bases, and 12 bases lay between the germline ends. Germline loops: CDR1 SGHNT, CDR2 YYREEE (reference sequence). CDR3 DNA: TGTGCCAGCAGCCCCGGCGCGGGGAGCACAGATACGCAGTATTTT. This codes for CASSPGAGSTDTQYF.

The CDR3 DNA follows: TGCGCCAGCAGTGACCCGAAGAAAGAGACCCAGTACTTC. Translating gives CASSDPKKETQYF. The chain employs TRBV10-1 and TRBJ2-5, with D uncertain. V gave up 3 bases and J gave up 3 bases, with 8 bases separating them. This CDR3 spans 13 amino acids. Germline values: CDR1 WNHNN, CDR2 SYGVQD (reference sequence).

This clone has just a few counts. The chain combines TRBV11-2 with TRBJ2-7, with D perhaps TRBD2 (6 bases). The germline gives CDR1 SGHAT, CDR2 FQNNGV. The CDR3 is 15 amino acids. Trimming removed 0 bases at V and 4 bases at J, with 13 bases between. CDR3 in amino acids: CASSLDWGVAYEQYF. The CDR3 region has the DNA TGTGCCAGCAGCTTAGATTGGGGGGTTGCTTACGAGCAGTACTTC.

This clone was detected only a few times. The CDR3 DNA reads TGTGCCAGCAGTGGAATCTCGGGGGTGGATACGCAGTATTTT. Protein: CASSGISGVDTQYF. This chain connects TRBV7-9 to TRBJ2-3, with a weak D call TRBD2 (6 bases). From germline, CDR1 is SEHNR and CDR2 FQNEAQ (reference sequence). The CDR3 is made up of 14 amino acids. The V end was cut by 6 bases, the J end by 6 bases, with 16 bases between.

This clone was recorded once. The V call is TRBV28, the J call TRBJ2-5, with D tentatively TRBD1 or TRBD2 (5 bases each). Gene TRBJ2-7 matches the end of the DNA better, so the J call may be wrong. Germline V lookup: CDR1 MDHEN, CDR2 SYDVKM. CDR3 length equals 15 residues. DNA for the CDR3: TGTGCCAGCAGGTTGACGACCGGGACGGACTACGAGCAGTACTTC. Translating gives CASRLTTGTDYEQYF.

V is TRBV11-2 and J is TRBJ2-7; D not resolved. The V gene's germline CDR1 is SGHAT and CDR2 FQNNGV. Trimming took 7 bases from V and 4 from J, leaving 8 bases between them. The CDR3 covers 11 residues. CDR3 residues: CASKREYEQYF. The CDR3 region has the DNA TGTGCCAGCAAAAGGGAATACGAGCAGTACTTC.

The CDR3 nucleotides read TGCGCCAGCAGCTTGTGGGGGGACGGGATCGGCACAGATACGCAGTATTTT. Amino acid sequence: CASSLWGDGIGTDTQYF. The V and J genes are TRBV5-1 and TRBJ2-3, with D possibly matching TRBD2 (6 bases). This CDR3 is built from 17 residues. The V end lost 1 base, the J end lost 1 base, and 16 bases lay between the germline ends. Germline CDR1 SGHRS, CDR2 YFSETQ.

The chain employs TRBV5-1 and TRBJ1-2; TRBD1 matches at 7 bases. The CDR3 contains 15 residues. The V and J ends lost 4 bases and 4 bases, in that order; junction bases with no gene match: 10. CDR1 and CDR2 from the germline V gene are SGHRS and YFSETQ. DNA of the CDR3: TGCGCCAGCAGCCCAAACCAGGGACAGAGCTATGGCTACACCTTC. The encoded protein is CASSPNQGQSYGYTF.

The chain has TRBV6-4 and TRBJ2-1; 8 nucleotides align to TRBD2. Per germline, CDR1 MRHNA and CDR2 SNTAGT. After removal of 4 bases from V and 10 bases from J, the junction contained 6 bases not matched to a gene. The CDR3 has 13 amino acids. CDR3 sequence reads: CASSVGIAGEQFF. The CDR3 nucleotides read TGTGCCAGCAGTGTTGGGATAGCGGGGGAGCAGTTCTTC.

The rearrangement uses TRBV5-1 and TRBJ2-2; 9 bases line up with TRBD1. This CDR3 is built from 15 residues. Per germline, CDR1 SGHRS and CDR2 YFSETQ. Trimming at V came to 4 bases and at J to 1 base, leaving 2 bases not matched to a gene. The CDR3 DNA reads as TGCGCCAGCAGCGGGACAGGGCTGAACACCGGGGAGCTGTTTTTT. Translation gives CASSGTGLNTGELFF.

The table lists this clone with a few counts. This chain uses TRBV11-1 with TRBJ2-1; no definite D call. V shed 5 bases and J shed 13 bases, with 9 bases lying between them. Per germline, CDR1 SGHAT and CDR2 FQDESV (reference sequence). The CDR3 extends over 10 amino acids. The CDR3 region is CASSPLPQFF. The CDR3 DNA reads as TGTGCCAGCAGCCCTCTCCCCCAGTTCTTC.